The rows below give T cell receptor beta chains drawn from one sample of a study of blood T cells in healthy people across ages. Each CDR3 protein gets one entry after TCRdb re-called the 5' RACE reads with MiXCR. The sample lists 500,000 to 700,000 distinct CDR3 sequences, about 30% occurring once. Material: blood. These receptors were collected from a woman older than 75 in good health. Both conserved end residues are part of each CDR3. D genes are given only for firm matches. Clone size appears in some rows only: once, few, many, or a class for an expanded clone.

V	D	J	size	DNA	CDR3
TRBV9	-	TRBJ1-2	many	TGTGCCAGCAGCGTCATGACGGGGGGGCGTTTAGGTGGCTACACCTTC	CASSVMTGGRLGGYTF
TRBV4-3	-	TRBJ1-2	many	TGCGCCAGCAGCCAAGATATGAGACAGGCAATCTATGGCTACACCTTC	CASSQDMRQAIYGYTF
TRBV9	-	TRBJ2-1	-	TGTGCCAGCAGCGAGGGGGGACAGTACAATGAGCAGTTCTTC	CASSEGGQYNEQFF
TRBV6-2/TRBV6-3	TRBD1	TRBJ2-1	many	TGTGCCACCCAGGCACTCCGGACAGGTCCGGTCGAGCAGTTCTTC	CATQALRTGPVEQFF
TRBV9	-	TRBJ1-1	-	TGTGCCAGCAGCGCCTTGGGCCCGAACACTGAAGCTTTCTTT	CASSALGPNTEAFF
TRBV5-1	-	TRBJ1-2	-	TGCGCCAGCAGCTTCCGGGAGGGGGATTATGGCTACACCTTC	CASSFREGDYGYTF
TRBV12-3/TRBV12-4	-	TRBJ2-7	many	TGTGCCAGCAGTAATTCCGGAGAGCAGTACTTC	CASSNSGEQYF
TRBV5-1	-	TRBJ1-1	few	TGCGCCAGCAGCTTGGGACAGACCGGGTCAAACACTGAAGCTTTCTTT	CASSLGQTGSNTEAFF
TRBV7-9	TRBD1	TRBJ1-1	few	TGTGCCAGCAGTCCGGGACAGGGAACGTGGGACACTGAAGCTTTCTTT	CASSPGQGTWDTEAFF
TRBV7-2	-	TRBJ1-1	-	TGTGCCAGCAGCCCCGCCGGGGTACCCACGGGAGCTTTCTTT	CASSPAGVPTGAFF
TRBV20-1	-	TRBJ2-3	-	TGCAGTGTTTCCCTAACAGATACGCAGTATTTT	CSVSLTDTQYF
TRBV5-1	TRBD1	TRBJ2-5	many	TGCGCCAGCAGCAAATCAGGGGGCGATTTAGAGACCCAGTACTTC	CASSKSGGDLETQYF
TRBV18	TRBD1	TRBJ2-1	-	TGTGCCAGCTCACCACCGGGAAGGGGGCGAGCCTACGAGCAGTTCTTC	CASSPPGRGRAYEQFF
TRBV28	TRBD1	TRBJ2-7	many	TGTGCCAGCAGTCCCTGGGGACAGGGAATAACCTACGAGCAGTACTTC	CASSPWGQGITYEQYF
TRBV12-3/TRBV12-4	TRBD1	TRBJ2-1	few	TGTGCCAGCAGCAACTTGCTCTTCCGGGACAGGGGCAACAATGAGCAGTTCTTC	CASSNLLFRDRGNNEQFF
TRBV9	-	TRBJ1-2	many	TGTGCCAGCAGCGTAGAACAGGACCTAAACTATGGCTACACCTTC	CASSVEQDLNYGYTF
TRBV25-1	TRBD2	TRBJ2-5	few	TGTGCCAGCAGTGATAATTATCCGGGGAGGGAGCAGTACTTC	CASSDNYPGREQYF
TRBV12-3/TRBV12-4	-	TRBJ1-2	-	TGTGCCAGCAGCCTTGGGACACCAACTAACTATGGCTACACCTTC	CASSLGTPTNYGYTF
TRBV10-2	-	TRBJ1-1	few	TGCGCCAGCAGGGCAGGGAGACGAGGTGAAGCTTTCTTT	CASRAGRRGEAFF
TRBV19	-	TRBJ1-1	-	TGTGCCAGTAGTATCACCCCCGGAGGGGTTGGCACTGAAGCTTTCTTT	CASSITPGGVGTEAFF
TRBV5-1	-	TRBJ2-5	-	TGCGCCAGCAGCTTGTTTTCTCCGCGGGGCCTTCAAGAGACCCAGTACTTC	CASSLFSPRGLQETQYF
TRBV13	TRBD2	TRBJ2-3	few	TGCGCCAGCAGCCAATCGGACTCCGGGACTAGCCGATCCCTGGCGCAGTATTTT	CASSQSDSGTSRSLAQYF
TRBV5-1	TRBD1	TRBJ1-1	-	TGCGCCAGCAGCTGGCAGGGGGAAGTCACTGAAGCTTTCTTT	CASSWQGEVTEAFF
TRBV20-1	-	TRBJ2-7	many	TGCAGTGCTAGACACGGTTCGTCTTACGAGCAGTACTTC	CSARHGSSYEQYF
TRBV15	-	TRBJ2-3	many	TGTGCCACCAGCACCAGGCAGCGGGCAACAGATACGCAGTATTTT	CATSTRQRATDTQYF
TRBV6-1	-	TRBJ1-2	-	TGTGCCAGCCTCCAAGCGGGCTACACCTTC	CASLQAGYTF
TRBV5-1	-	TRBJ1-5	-	TGCGCCAGCAGCTTGGACCCACGGGGCAATCAGCCCCAGCATTTT	CASSLDPRGNQPQHF
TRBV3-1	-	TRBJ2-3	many	TGTGCCAGCAGCCAAGCACGAACAGATACGCAGTATTTT	CASSQARTDTQYF
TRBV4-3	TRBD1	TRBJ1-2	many	TGCGCCAGCAGCCAAGACGGTGTAGAGGGGGCCTATGGCTACACCTTC	CASSQDGVEGAYGYTF
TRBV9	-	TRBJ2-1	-	TGTGCCGGCAGCGTAGATAGCGGCACCTACAATGAGCAGTTCTTC	CAGSVDSGTYNEQFF
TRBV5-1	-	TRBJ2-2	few	TGCGCCAGCAGCTTGGAAGGTCGGGGTTCCGGGGAGCTGTTTTTT	CASSLEGRGSGELFF
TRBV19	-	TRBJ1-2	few	TGTGCCAGTAGTATACCGTCAAGGGGCGGCTACACCTTC	CASSIPSRGGYTF
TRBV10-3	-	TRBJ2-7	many	TGTGCCACCGGTGGGGGATCCGAGCAGTACTTC	CATGGGSEQYF
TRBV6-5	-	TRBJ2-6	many	TGTGCCAGCAGTTATGGGCGGGCTGGGGCCAACGTCCTGACTTTC	CASSYGRAGANVLTF
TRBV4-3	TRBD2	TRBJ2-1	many	TGCGCCAGCAGCCAAGCGGGGGGGGACAATGAGCAGTTCTTC	CASSQAGGDNEQFF
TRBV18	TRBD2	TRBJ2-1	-	TGTGCCAGCTCCCCACGAGGGGCCGGACTAGCGATTAATGAGCAGTTCTTC	CASSPRGAGLAINEQFF
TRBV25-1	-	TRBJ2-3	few	TGTGCCAGCAGTGACCCGATTGGGAGGGGGCAGGCAGATACGCAGTATTTT	CASSDPIGRGQADTQYF
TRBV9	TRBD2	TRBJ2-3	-	TGTACCAGCAGCGTAGCCGCGGGAGACACAGATACGCAGTATTTT	CTSSVAAGDTDTQYF
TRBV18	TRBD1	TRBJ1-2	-	TGTGCCAGCTCACCGGACAGGCTATTCTATGGCTACACCTTC	CASSPDRLFYGYTF
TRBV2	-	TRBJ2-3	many	TGTGCCAGCAGCGCCGGTCTCGGGTCTGGTACGCAGTATTTT	CASSAGLGSGTQYF
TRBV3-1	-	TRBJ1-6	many	TGTGCCAGCAGCCAAGGGACGAAGTCACCCCTCCACTTT	CASSQGTKSPLHF
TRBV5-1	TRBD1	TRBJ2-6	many	TGCGCCAGCAGCTTGGGGACAGGGGTCGGGGCCAACGTCCTGACTTTC	CASSLGTGVGANVLTF
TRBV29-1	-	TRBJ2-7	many	TGCAGCGTTGGACCAGGGCCCGAGCAGTACTTC	CSVGPGPEQYF
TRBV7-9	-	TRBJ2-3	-	TGTGCCAACAGCGTTATACGGGGAGACACGCAGTATTTT	CANSVIRGDTQYF
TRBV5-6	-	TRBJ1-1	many	TGTGCCAGCAGCCCCTTTGTGGGCCTGAACACTGAAGCTTTCTTT	CASSPFVGLNTEAFF
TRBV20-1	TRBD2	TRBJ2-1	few	TGCAGTGCCCTAGACCGGGGGCGGGGGGATGAGCAGTTCTTC	CSALDRGRGDEQFF
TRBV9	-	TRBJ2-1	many	TGTGCCAGCAGCCCCCGACAGGTACCCCAGGATGAGCAGTTCTTC	CASSPRQVPQDEQFF
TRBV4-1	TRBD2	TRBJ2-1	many	TGCGCCAGCAGCCAAAGGACTAGCGGGGGGGCCGATGAGCAGTTCTTC	CASSQRTSGGADEQFF
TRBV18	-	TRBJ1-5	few	TGTGCCAGCTCACCAGAACAGGGCCGTCAGCCCCAGCATTTT	CASSPEQGRQPQHF
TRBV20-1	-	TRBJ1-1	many	TGCAGTGGCCAGGCGGCCACTGAAGCTTTCTTT	CSGQAATEAFF
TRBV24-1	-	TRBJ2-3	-	TGTGCCACCAGTCGTGAGGATACGCGGTATTTT	CATSREDTRYF
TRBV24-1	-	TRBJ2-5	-	TGTGCCACCAGTGGCCCCAGGGGACATGAGCAGTACTTC	CATSGPRGHEQYF
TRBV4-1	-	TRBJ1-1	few	TGCGCCAGCAGCCAAGAAGGTCAGACGAACACTGAAGCTTTCTTT	CASSQEGQTNTEAFF
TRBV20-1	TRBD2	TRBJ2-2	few	TGCAGTGCTGGAGCGGGGCCCGGGGAGCTGTTTTTT	CSAGAGPGELFF
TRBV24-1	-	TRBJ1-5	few	TGTGCCACCAGTCTAGGCATCAATCAGCCCCAGCATTTT	CATSLGINQPQHF
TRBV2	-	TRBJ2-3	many	TGTGCCAGCAGGTCTAGCACAGATACGCAGTATTTT	CASRSSTDTQYF
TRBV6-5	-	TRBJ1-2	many	TGTGCCAGCAGGGACCTAGCCCAGGGGAGGAACTATGGCTACACCTTC	CASRDLAQGRNYGYTF
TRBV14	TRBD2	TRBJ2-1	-	TGTGCCAGCAGCCAAGATTTCGGGACTAGCGGGGGGAATGAGCAGTTCTTC	CASSQDFGTSGGNEQFF